This entry lists 26 T cell receptor beta chains sequenced from one sample in a study of CD8 T cells in Susac syndrome. An input of 0.5 to 1 ug of RNA was subjected to reverse transcription using random hexamers. From the immunoSEQ multiplex PCR reads, TCRdb called clonotypes with MiXCR, one entry per CDR3 protein. The table lists more than 100,000 distinct CDR3 sequences, over 90% of them singletons. Sequenced input: CD4+ T cells from PBMCs. These receptors were taken from a human donor in good health.

This chain uses TRBV2 with TRBJ2-3; D is ambiguous. The germline V gene has CDR1 SNHLY and CDR2 FYNNEI. Trimming cost V 5 bases and J 4 bases, with 7 bases left between them. The CDR3 loop spans 12 amino acids. DNA for the CDR3: TGTGCCAGCAGTTCCTATTCAGATACGCAGTATTTT. This translates into CASSSYSDTQYF. The complete variable domain, with remaining parts taken from reference TRBV2 and TRBJ2-3, reads EPEVTQTPSHQVTQMGQEVILRCVPISNHLYFYWYRQILGQKVEFLVSFYNNEISEKSEIFDDQFSVERPDGSNFTLKIRSTKLEDSAMYFCASSSYSDTQYFGPGTRLTVL.

The rearrangement uses TRBV3-1 and TRBJ2-1, with D perhaps being TRBD1 or TRBD2 (5 bases each). CDR1 LGHDT and CDR2 YNNKEL come from the germline V gene (reference sequence). Trimming removed 3 bases at V and 4 bases at J, with 10 bases between. The CDR3 length is 14 residues. The CDR3 DNA sequence: TGTGCCAGCAGCCACCGTGGGGGATACAATGAGCAGTTCTTC. It specifies CASSHRGGYNEQFF.

V is TRBV7-2 and J is TRBJ2-3, with D possibly TRBD1 on 5 matching bases. Trimming pared 5 bases from V and 3 bases from J, leaving 12 bases between. This CDR3 has 14 residues. Germline CDR1 reads SGHTA; CDR2 reads FQGNSA. CDR3 DNA: TGTGCCAGCAGCCGATCGACAGTAACAGATACGCAGTATTTT. Its translation: CASSRSTVTDTQYF.

The chain employs TRBV12-3 or TRBV12-4 and TRBJ1-3, with D perhaps TRBD1 (5 bases). The CDR3 consists of 13 residues. Trimming took off 6 bases at V and 2 bases at J, with 8 bases between the two ends. The CDR3, as DNA: TGTGCCAGCAGACCAGGGCCTGGAAACACCATATATTTT. Protein sequence: CASRPGPGNTIYF.

This chain uses TRBV7-2 with TRBJ2-1, with 10 bases matching TRBD2. Germline V gene data show CDR1 as SGHTA and CDR2 as FQGNSA. J gave up 7 bases and V 5 bases, and 8 bases lay outside the gene matches. There are 15 residues in the CDR3. The CDR3 region has the DNA TGTGCCAGCAGCGCCGCTAGCGGGAGCACTAATGAGCAGTTCTTC. Protein product: CASSAASGSTNEQFF.

V usage is TRBV2 and J usage is TRBJ2-5; tentative D call: TRBD1 (5 bases). Trimming left V 8 bases short and J 2 bases short, with 15 bases between. Germline V gene lookup returns CDR1 SNHLY and CDR2 FYNNEI. CDR3 length: 14 residues. The CDR3 here is CASAPFRAQETQYF. In nucleotides, the CDR3 is TGTGCCAGCGCCCCATTCAGGGCTCAAGAGACCCAGTACTTC.

V is TRBV19 and J is TRBJ2-5; 7 bases are a match to TRBD1. This CDR3 contains 14 residues. Germline V CDR1 and CDR2: LNHDA, SQIVND (reference sequence). The J segment lost 0 bases and the V segment lost 8 bases, leaving 6 bases of the junction unmatched. In nucleotides, the CDR3 is TGTGCCAGTGCCGAGACAGGGAACCAAGAGACCCAGTACTTC. Translation: CASAETGNQETQYF.

V is TRBV3-1 and J is TRBJ2-2, with no clear D. The CDR3 has 15 residues. The V and J ends lost 0 bases and 2 bases respectively, with 7 bases between them. Germline assignment: CDR1 LGHDT and CDR2 YNNKEL (reference sequence). The chain's CDR3 is CASSQDLLNTGELFF. CDR3 DNA: TGTGCCAGCAGCCAAGACCTTCTTAACACCGGGGAGCTGTTTTTT.

The rearrangement joins TRBV7-2 to TRBJ1-1, with D perhaps matching TRBD1 (5 bases). The CDR3 length is 15 residues. Trimming removed 2 bases from V and 0 bases from J, with 10 bases in between. Germline V gene data show CDR1 as SGHTA and CDR2 as FQGNSA. The CDR3 here is CASSLSAGLNTEAFF. CDR3 nucleotides: TGTGCCAGCAGCTTAAGTGCAGGGCTGAACACTGAAGCTTTCTTT.

This rearrangement joins TRBV4-2 to TRBJ2-3, with a possible D match to TRBD2 (6 bases). CDR1 LGHNA and CDR2 YNFKEQ come from the germline V gene. Trimming removed 1 base from V and 2 bases from J, with 13 bases in between. The CDR3 runs 16 residues. Written as DNA, the CDR3 is TGTGCCAGCAGCCAAGTGGGTAGCGGCTCCACAGATACGCAGTATTTT. Protein: CASSQVGSGSTDTQYF.

V and J are TRBV20-1 and TRBJ2-7, with 9 bases fitting TRBD1. CDR3 length: 15 amino acids. In germline, CDR1 is DFQATT, CDR2 SNEGSKA (reference sequence). J lost 1 base, V lost 2 bases, and 6 bases had no gene match. Here the CDR3 reads CSARRAQGASYEQYF. The CDR3 bases are TGCAGTGCTAGACGCGCACAGGGGGCGTCCTACGAGCAGTACTTC.

The chain couples TRBV5-1 to TRBJ2-5, with no clear D. Looked up from germline, CDR1 is SGHRS and CDR2 is YFSETQ. This CDR3 has 15 residues. Trimming shortened V by 0 bases and J by 5 bases, and 14 bases separated the two germline ends. Here the CDR3 DNA reads TGCGCCAGCAGCTTGGCCGGCAGGTCCGGTGAGACCCAGTACTTC. It is translated as CASSLAGRSGETQYF.

The chain couples TRBV3-1 to TRBJ2-5, with TRBD2 matching 7 bases. The CDR3 is made up of 14 amino acids. The junction had 7 bases not matched to a gene; V was cut back by 4 bases and J by 5 bases. Looked up from germline, CDR1 is LGHDT and CDR2 is YNNKEL (reference sequence). CDR3 region: CASSRSSGGETQYF. The CDR3 DNA is TGTGCCAGCAGCCGGTCTAGCGGAGGGGAGACCCAGTACTTC.

This chain joins TRBV4-2 and TRBJ2-3; 8 nucleotides match TRBD1. The germline V gene encodes CDR1 LGHNA and CDR2 YNFKEQ. This CDR3 has 17 residues. The V segment lost 0 bases and the J segment 6 bases; nucleotides outside the gene matches: 11. The CDR3 DNA follows: TGTGCCAGCAGCCAAGAGAGTGGGACAGGAGCCCAGGATACGCAGTATTTT. Its translation: CASSQESGTGAQDTQYF.

V usage is TRBV20-1 and J usage is TRBJ1-1; D unresolved. Germline lookup yields CDR1 DFQATT and CDR2 SNEGSKA (reference sequence). This CDR3 is 13 amino acids long. V gave up 6 bases and J gave up 5 bases, with 16 bases separating them. CDR3 nucleotide sequence: TGCAGTGCCCCAGCACGGGGAATAACTGAAGCTTTCTTT. Residues: CSAPARGITEAFF.

The J gene is TRBJ2-1, the V gene TRBV5-1; TRBD1 or TRBD2 may be the D gene (5 bases each). The CDR3 is 14 amino acids. Germline values: CDR1 SGHRS, CDR2 YFSETQ. The V gene lost 3 bases and the J gene lost 8 bases, with 15 bases spanning the gap. CDR3 region: CASSSGPPKDEQFF. CDR3 in DNA: TGCGCCAGCAGCTCGGGACCACCCAAGGATGAGCAGTTCTTC. The whole variable domain, remainder taken from reference TRBV5-1 and TRBJ2-1, is KAGVTQTPRYLIKTRGQQVTLSCSPISGHRSVSWYQQTPGQGLQFLFEYFSETQRNKGNFPGRFSGRQFSNSRSEMNVSTLELGDSALYLCASSSGPPKDEQFFGPGTRLTVL.

In this sample, this clonotype turned up a few times. The chain is built from TRBV27 and TRBJ2-7; no clear D gene. This CDR3 has 13 amino acids. The germline gives CDR1 MNHEY, CDR2 SMNVEV (reference sequence). Trimming cost V 2 bases and J 4 bases, with 9 bases left between them. CDR3 protein: CASSLAPPYEQYF. The CDR3, as DNA: TGTGCCAGCAGTTTAGCCCCTCCTTACGAGCAGTACTTC.

The CDR3: CASRLGGGPSDTQYF. Here the CDR3 DNA reads TGTGCCAGCAGGCTGGGGGGAGGGCCTTCGGATACGCAGTATTTT. V gene TRBV12-3 or TRBV12-4 combines with J gene TRBJ2-3, with TRBD2 matching 7 bases. Trimming at V came to 6 bases and at J to 6 bases, leaving 12 bases not matched to a gene. This CDR3 comprises 15 residues.

The rearrangement joins TRBV12-3 or TRBV12-4 to TRBJ2-7; the match to TRBD2 covers 8 bases. The length of the CDR3 is 14 residues. Trimming took 5 bases from V and 3 from J; bases not matched to a gene: 6. Here the CDR3 DNA reads TGTGCCAGCAGTCCGAGCGGGACTAGCTACGAGCAGTACTTC. This translates into CASSPSGTSYEQYF.

The chain uses TRBV12-3 or TRBV12-4 and TRBJ2-1; D tentatively fits TRBD1 or TRBD2 (5 bases each). V was cut by 1 base and J by 9 bases, with 13 bases left in between. The CDR3 is made up of 14 amino acids. The CDR3 loop reads CASSLVRGRGEQFF. The DNA of the CDR3 is TGTGCCAGCAGTTTAGTTAGGGGCCGGGGTGAGCAGTTCTTC.

The J gene is TRBJ1-2, the V gene TRBV7-9, with D possibly TRBD1 on 6 matching bases. The V and J ends lost 3 bases and 2 bases respectively, with 7 bases between them. Germline V lookup: CDR1 SEHNR, CDR2 FQNEAQ (reference sequence). There are 13 residues in the CDR3. CDR3 DNA: TGTGCCAGCAGCTTGCAGGGGAACTATGGCTACACCTTC. It yields the protein CASSLQGNYGYTF. Together with reference TRBV7-9 and TRBJ1-2, the CDR3 gives the full variable domain: DTGVSQNPRHKITKRGQNVTFRCDPISEHNRLYWYRQTLGQGPEFLTYFQNEAQLEKSRLLSDRFSAERPKGSFSTLEIQRTEQGDSAMYLCASSLQGNYGYTFGSGTRLTVV.

The V gene is TRBV5-1, the J gene TRBJ2-5; D perhaps matches TRBD2 (5 bases). V dropped 0 bases and J dropped 14 bases, with 14 bases sitting between them. The CDR3 extends over 12 amino acids. The V gene's germline CDR1 is SGHRS and CDR2 YFSETQ. The CDR3 loop is CASSLDQRTPYF. The CDR3 nucleotides are TGCGCCAGCAGCTTGGACCAGCGGACCCCCTACTTC.

The V call is TRBV3-1, the J call TRBJ2-7, with TRBD2 matching over 10 bases. With 6 bases clipped from V and 7 bases from J, the junction kept 9 bases outside the gene matches. Germline values: CDR1 LGHDT, CDR2 YNNKEL (reference sequence). The CDR3 contains 14 residues. The CDR3 nucleotides are TGTGCCAGCAGTGTTCTAGCGGGAGTGGGGGAGCAGTACTTC. It specifies CASSVLAGVGEQYF.

The chain links TRBV6-6 to TRBJ1-2; D gene ambiguous. Trimming cost V 5 bases and J 6 bases, with 7 bases left between them. The CDR3 has 11 residues. Looked up from germline, CDR1 is MNHNY and CDR2 is SVGAGI (reference sequence). The CDR3 region is CASSVSDGYTF. In nucleotides, the CDR3 is TGTGCCAGCAGTGTCAGTGATGGCTACACCTTC.

CDR3 nucleotide sequence: TGTGCCAGCAGGTTTATTCATAGCGGGAGCTACGAGCAGTACTTC. This encodes CASRFIHSGSYEQYF. This sequence joins TRBV28 and TRBJ2-7, with 9 bases lining up with TRBD2. The germline gives CDR1 MDHEN, CDR2 SYDVKM. The CDR3 loop spans 15 amino acids. J was trimmed by 3 bases and V by 6 bases; bases with no gene match: 9.

CDR3 in amino acids: CASSPGTSGGPEQYF. The CDR3 nucleotides are TGCGCCAGCAGCCCCGGGACTAGCGGGGGTCCCGAGCAGTACTTC. The chain uses TRBV5-1 and TRBJ2-7; 14 bases fit TRBD2. The CDR3 contains 15 residues. The V segment lost 4 bases and the J segment 6 bases; nucleotides outside the gene matches: 6. Germline values: CDR1 SGHRS, CDR2 YFSETQ. Variable domain in full (rest from reference TRBV5-1 and TRBJ2-7): KAGVTQTPRYLIKTRGQQVTLSCSPISGHRSVSWYQQTPGQGLQFLFEYFSETQRNKGNFPGRFSGRQFSNSRSEMNVSTLELGDSALYLCASSPGTSGGPEQYFGPGTRLTVT.